The 31 T cell receptor beta chains reported below all come from one sample, sequenced in a study of beta chain features in type 1 diabetes. Regarding the study as a whole: A moderate, significant TCRB CDR3 shortening appeared in type 1 diabetes across four CD4+ subsets.

Their cognate antigens are unknown. The sequenced template was cDNA made from the entire isolated RNA. Profiled with immunoSEQ multiplex PCR; TCRdb holds only in-frame clones, not every one. The sample includes 630,000 or so clones, around 15% seen only once; the top ten take 0.03% to 0.04%. The sequencing sample was made of naive CD4+ T cells from blood. The receptors here all came from a man aged 18 to 30 with type 1 diabetes.

The rearrangement uses TRBV30 and TRBJ1-5, with TRBD1 identical over 8 bases. V gave up 2 bases and J gave up 7 bases; unmatched junction bases: 7. From germline, CDR1 is GTSNPN and CDR2 SVGIG (reference sequence). This CDR3 has 14 amino acids. For the CDR3, the DNA is TGTGCCTGGAGTCCGGGACAGGCTAGACAGCCCCAGCATTTT. Translation: CAWSPGQARQPQHF.

This chain links TRBV28 with TRBJ2-3; TRBD1 aligns across 7 bases. The V and J ends lost 3 bases and 0 bases, in that order; junction bases with no gene match: 3. CDR1 is MDHEN, CDR2 SYDVKM, per germline. The CDR3 is made up of 15 amino acids. This chain's CDR3 is CASSFRGQSTDTQYF. CDR3 coding DNA: TGTGCCAGCAGTTTTCGGGGACAGAGCACAGATACGCAGTATTTT.

This clone was recorded a few times. The V and J genes are TRBV4-2 and TRBJ1-1; D call uncertain. Trimming removed 4 bases at V and 14 bases at J, with 14 bases between. Germline V gives CDR1 LGHNA, CDR2 YNFKEQ. This CDR3 is 11 amino acids long. The CDR3 reads CASSLGRFGFF. CDR3 coding DNA: TGTGCCAGCAGCCTCGGACGATTTGGGTTCTTT.

In its sample, this clone was seen a few times. The CDR3 DNA is TGTGCCATCAGTGAGGCGAAGGGGGGGGTGAATACGCAGTATTTT. Translated: CAISEAKGGVNTQYF. The genes are TRBV10-3 and TRBJ2-3; maybe TRBD2 (7 bases). Germline CDR1 ENHRY, CDR2 SYGVKD. CDR3 length: 15 amino acids. Trimming left V 2 bases short and J 7 bases short, with 16 bases between.

This clone was seen only a few times. This chain uses TRBV6-5 with TRBJ2-3; tentatively, D is TRBD1 (6 bases). This CDR3 region has 14 residues. Germline V CDR1 and CDR2: MNHEY, SVGAGI. Trimming removed 2 bases from V and 0 bases from J, with 6 bases in between. CDR3 DNA sequence: TGTGCCAGCAGTTACGACAGGAGCACAGATACGCAGTATTTT. As protein: CASSYDRSTDTQYF.

This clone was detected a few times. V is TRBV19 and J is TRBJ2-7; D assignment may be TRBD1 or TRBD2 (5 bases each). The length of the CDR3 is 14 residues. The V gene's germline CDR1 is LNHDA and CDR2 SQIVND (reference sequence). The V and J ends lost 9 bases and 5 bases respectively, with 20 bases between them. DNA for the CDR3: TGTGCCAGCCGAAGTCGGGGCAGGGTGGACGAGCAGTACTTC. Residues: CASRSRGRVDEQYF.

This clone was picked up a small number of times. The CDR3 sequence: CASSELGARSTQYF. The CDR3 DNA follows: TGTGCCAGCAGTGAGTTGGGGGCGCGGAGCACCCAGTACTTC. This rearrangement joins TRBV2 to TRBJ2-5, with D perhaps matching TRBD1 (6 bases). V lost 3 bases to trimming and J lost 8 bases, with 16 bases between them. The CDR3 contains 14 residues. The germline CDR1 and CDR2 sequences are SNHLY and FYNNEI.

There are a few counts of this clone. The chain carries TRBV7-2 and TRBJ2-5; 7 nucleotides line up with TRBD1. CDR1 is SGHTA, CDR2 FQGNSA, per germline. This CDR3 is 16 amino acids long. J lost 1 base, V lost 5 bases, and 10 bases had no gene match. CDR3 bases: TGTGCCAGCAGCCCGAGAGGGACAGACCTCCAAGAGACCCAGTACTTC. Protein product: CASSPRGTDLQETQYF.

This clone has only a few counts. The chain couples TRBV29-1 to TRBJ1-5, with a weak D call TRBD1 (5 bases). The CDR3 spans 12 residues. Trimming removed 7 bases from V and 4 bases from J, with 11 bases in between. Germline-derived CDR1 and CDR2 are SQVTM and ANQGSEA. The DNA for the CDR3 is TGCAGCGACCAGGGATATAATCAGCCCCAGCATTTT. Its translation is CSDQGYNQPQHF.

This chain links TRBV5-1 with TRBJ1-6; TRBD1 is a possible D gene (5 bases). Trimming stripped 1 base from V and 7 bases from J, with 9 bases between. The CDR3 has 14 amino acids. The germline CDR1 and CDR2 sequences are SGHRS and YFSETQ. The CDR3 here is CASSLNWDNSPLHF. The CDR3 nucleotides are TGCGCCAGCAGCTTGAATTGGGACAATTCACCCCTCCACTTT. The entire variable domain, with the rest obtained from reference TRBV5-1 and TRBJ1-6, is as follows: KAGVTQTPRYLIKTRGQQVTLSCSPISGHRSVSWYQQTPGQGLQFLFEYFSETQRNKGNFPGRFSGRQFSNSRSEMNVSTLELGDSALYLCASSLNWDNSPLHFGNGTRLTVT.

In regard to this clone: Other nucleotide sequences in the sample specify the same CDR3. The chain recombines TRBV30 with TRBJ1-5; D is uncertain. CDR1 GTSNPN and CDR2 SVGIG come from the germline V gene (reference sequence). V was cut by 1 base and J by 4 bases, with 5 bases left in between. The CDR3 consists of 12 residues. The CDR3 nucleotides read TGTGCCTGGAGTGCGGGGAATCAGCCCCAGCATTTT. Its translation is CAWSAGNQPQHF.

The chain carries TRBV28 and TRBJ2-1; D uncertain. Germline values: CDR1 MDHEN, CDR2 SYDVKM. V lost 5 bases and J lost 4, with 12 bases in between. The CDR3 covers 14 residues. The CDR3 DNA sequence: TGTGCCAGCAGTCCCTGGACCTCATACAATGAGCAGTTCTTC. It is translated as CASSPWTSYNEQFF. Using reference TRBV28 and TRBJ2-1 for the parts outside the CDR3, the full variable domain is DVKVTQSSRYLVKRTGEKVFLECVQDMDHENMFWYRQDPGLGLRLIYFSYDVKMKEKGDIPEGYSVSREKKERFSLILESASTNQTSMYLCASSPWTSYNEQFFGPGTRLTVL.

The chain is built from TRBV7-2 and TRBJ2-3; TRBD2 might be the D (7 bases). Germline loops: CDR1 SGHTA, CDR2 FQGNSA. The CDR3 is made up of 16 amino acids. Trimming stripped 5 bases from V and 6 bases from J, with 21 bases between. The CDR3, as DNA: TGTGCCAGCAGCGTCCATCCCCCGGGGGGCTCGGATACGCAGTATTTT. Protein product: CASSVHPPGGSDTQYF.

The DNA for the CDR3 is TGTGCCAGCAGCTTAGATGCAGGGGGTCAGGGCATTCAGTACTTC. Translated, it gives CASSLDAGGQGIQYF. The J gene is TRBJ2-4, the V gene TRBV7-2; TRBD1 matches 7 bases. V lost 1 base, J lost 9 bases, and 9 bases stayed unmatched. Germline V gene lookup returns CDR1 SGHTA and CDR2 FQGNSA. The CDR3 is 15 residues long.

The V call is TRBV18, the J call TRBJ1-2; D gene unclear. The CDR3 covers 13 residues. Per germline, CDR1 KGHSH and CDR2 LQKENI. The ends were cut back, 2 bases at V and 4 bases at J, with 8 bases in the middle. The CDR3 protein is CASSPGTFYGYTF. CDR3 nucleotides: TGTGCCAGCTCACCAGGCACCTTCTATGGCTACACCTTC.

The V call is TRBV5-6, the J call TRBJ2-5; unclear D gene. V dropped 0 bases and J dropped 5 bases, with 8 bases sitting between them. This CDR3 has 13 residues. Germline V lookup: CDR1 SGHDT, CDR2 YYEEEE. CDR3 DNA: TGTGCCAGCAGCTTGGGGCCCAGGGAGACCCAGTACTTC. It specifies CASSLGPRETQYF.

The rearrangement joins TRBV14 to TRBJ1-1, with D tentatively TRBD1 (6 bases). V lost 4 bases to trimming and J lost 1 base, with 10 bases between them. This CDR3 has 14 residues. Germline loops: CDR1 SGHDN, CDR2 FVKESK. CDR3 amino acids: CASSRDISNTEAFF. In DNA form, the CDR3 reads TGTGCCAGCAGCCGGGACATTTCGAACACTGAAGCTTTCTTT.

Details on this clone: Distinct nucleotide sequences in the sample also encode this CDR3. V and J are TRBV30 and TRBJ1-1; D ambiguous. The ends were cut back, 3 bases at V and 1 base at J, with 6 bases in the middle. Germline assignment: CDR1 GTSNPN and CDR2 SVGIG (reference sequence). This CDR3 has 12 amino acids. CDR3 coding DNA: TGTGCCTGGAGCGTGAGGAACACTGAAGCTTTCTTT. Its translation is CAWSVRNTEAFF.

V gene TRBV4-3 combines with J gene TRBJ1-5; D might be TRBD1 (6 bases). This CDR3 region has 18 residues. Germline V gene lookup returns CDR1 LGHNA and CDR2 YSLEER. V was trimmed by 0 bases and J by 4 bases, leaving 19 bases between them. CDR3 sequence: CASSQEVYRGGANQPQHF. CDR3 coding DNA: TGCGCCAGCAGCCAAGAGGTGTACAGAGGGGGGGCTAATCAGCCCCAGCATTTT.

The chain links TRBV19 to TRBJ1-2; D might be TRBD1 (5 bases). This CDR3 contains 14 residues. Germline CDR1 is LNHDA and CDR2 is SQIVND (reference sequence). V was clipped by 5 bases and J by 1 base, with 11 bases between them. In DNA, the CDR3 is TGTGCCAGTAGTGGAGGGGAAATTAACTATGGCTACACCTTC. As protein: CASSGGEINYGYTF.

The table lists this clone with a few counts. The chain joins TRBV30 to TRBJ2-5; D gene ambiguous. With 5 bases removed from V and 5 bases from J, the gap between germline ends came to 12 bases. This CDR3 comprises 12 residues. Germline values: CDR1 GTSNPN, CDR2 SVGIG (reference sequence). The CDR3 nucleotides are TGTGCCTGGTCTAGAGTAGAGGAGACCCAGTACTTC. Protein sequence: CAWSRVEETQYF.

This chain connects TRBV30 to TRBJ2-1; D might be TRBD2 (5 bases). The V gene's germline CDR1 is GTSNPN and CDR2 SVGIG (reference sequence). CDR3 size: 12 residues. Trimming left V 2 bases short and J 7 bases short, with 9 bases between. For the CDR3, the DNA is TGTGCCTGGAGTATCTCGGGGAATGAGCAGTTCTTC. Residues: CAWSISGNEQFF.

This clone has a handful of counts. The chain combines TRBV7-2 with TRBJ2-1, with D uncertain. Per the germline V gene, CDR1 is SGHTA and CDR2 is FQGNSA. The CDR3 runs 15 residues. V dropped 5 bases and J dropped 6 bases, with 17 bases sitting between them. In DNA, the CDR3 is TGTGCCAGCAGCACCCGGGCAGGTATGACCAATGAGCAGTTCTTC. Translating gives CASSTRAGMTNEQFF. The variable domain in full, with the rest retrieved from reference TRBV7-2 and TRBJ2-1, is GAGVSQSPSNKVTEKGKDVELRCDPISGHTALYWYRQSLGQGLEFLIYFQGNSAPDKSGLPSDRFSAERTGGSVSTLTIQRTQQEDSAVYLCASSTRAGMTNEQFFGPGTRLTVL.

This clone was detected a few times. J is TRBJ2-3 and V is TRBV29-1; a possible D gene is TRBD2 (6 bases). Deletions cut 6 bases from V and 4 bases from J, with 17 bases between. Germline assignment: CDR1 SQVTM and CDR2 ANQGSEA. The CDR3 has 14 amino acids. CDR3: CSVRDSYQSDTQYF. In DNA, the CDR3 is TGCAGCGTCCGGGACTCATATCAATCAGATACGCAGTATTTT.

This clone has a handful of counts. V is TRBV7-9 and J is TRBJ1-4, with D unclear. Trimming shortened V by 1 base and J by 4 bases, and 7 bases separated the two germline ends. In germline, CDR1 is SEHNR, CDR2 FQNEAQ (reference sequence). The CDR3 sequence is 14 residues long. CDR3 DNA sequence: TGTGCCAGCAGCTTAGGACGGAGTAATGAAAAACTGTTTTTT. This encodes CASSLGRSNEKLFF.

The genes are TRBV6-5 and TRBJ1-2; tentatively, D is TRBD1 (5 bases). Trimming left V 8 bases short and J 3 bases short, with 19 bases between. The germline V gene encodes CDR1 MNHEY and CDR2 SVGAGI. The CDR3 is 15 residues long. CDR3 protein: CASAPRRGIYYGYTF. For the CDR3, the DNA is TGTGCCAGCGCACCTAGGCGGGGCATTTACTATGGCTACACCTTC.

The rearrangement uses TRBV30 and TRBJ1-1; D is perhaps TRBD1 (5 bases). CDR3 size: 12 residues. The V gene's germline CDR1 is GTSNPN and CDR2 SVGIG (reference sequence). V was shortened by 5 bases and J by 1 base, with 8 bases between the two germline ends. This chain's CDR3 is CAWGHPNTEAFF. CDR3 sequence (DNA): TGTGCCTGGGGACACCCGAACACTGAAGCTTTCTTT.

This sequence joins TRBV5-1 and TRBJ2-1, with TRBD1 matching over 8 bases. The CDR3 loop spans 14 amino acids. Germline assignment: CDR1 SGHRS and CDR2 YFSETQ. The V gene end was trimmed by 4 bases and the J gene end by 7 bases; junction bases not matched to a gene: 7. CDR3 in DNA: TGCGCCAGCAGCCCCGTGACAGGGGCGAATGAGCAGTTCTTC. Its protein product is CASSPVTGANEQFF.

This clone turned up a few times. The V and J genes are TRBV7-2 and TRBJ1-2; 10 bases match TRBD1. CDR3 length equals 15 residues. The ends lost 5 bases at V and 3 bases at J; junction bases unmatched: 6. Germline lookup yields CDR1 SGHTA and CDR2 FQGNSA. For the CDR3, the DNA is TGTGCCAGCAGCCCGGGACAGGGGTGGGACTATGGCTACACCTTC. This translates into CASSPGQGWDYGYTF.

This clone occurred a few times. The chain couples TRBV10-3 to TRBJ2-5; D unresolved. Germline V lookup: CDR1 ENHRY, CDR2 SYGVKD. This CDR3 has 13 amino acids. V was shortened by 0 bases and J by 4 bases, with 6 bases between the two germline ends. The CDR3 reads CAISESELETQYF. The CDR3 DNA sequence: TGTGCCATCAGTGAGTCCGAGTTAGAGACCCAGTACTTC.

The V gene is TRBV4-3, the J gene TRBJ2-2; the D is unclear. This CDR3 comprises 15 residues. Germline V gene lookup returns CDR1 LGHNA and CDR2 YSLEER. Trimming took off 1 base at V and 2 bases at J, with 8 bases between the two ends. The CDR3 nucleotides read TGCGCCAGCAGCCAAGGATCGCCTAACACCGGGGAGCTGTTTTTT. It specifies CASSQGSPNTGELFF.